The rows below give T cell receptor beta chains drawn from one sample of a study of blood T cell repertoires in COVID-19. Libraries were prepared by immunoSEQ multiplex PCR; TCRdb keeps only in-frame clonotypes and omits some of them. The sample shows more than 70,000 clones, less than 90% of them seen only once. Specimen: peripheral blood. The receptors were gathered from a man in his sixties with acute or convalescent COVID-19. Each CDR3 is given with its conserved first and last residue. A D gene is named only where the DNA matches it firmly. Expanded clones get a size class; other rows say once, few or many, or leave the size out.

v_gene,abundance,d_gene,j_gene,CDR3aa,CDR3nt
TRBV7-9,NA,TRBD1,TRBJ1-6,CASSKLTGVYSPLHF,TGTGCCAGCAGCAAGCTGACAGGGGTCTATTCACCCCTCCACTTT
TRBV6-5,NA,TRBD1,TRBJ2-7,CASTLGQGASYEQYF,TGTGCCAGCACCCTGGGACAGGGGGCTTCCTACGAGCAGTACTTC
TRBV19,once,NA,TRBJ2-1,CASSIAGSYNEQFF,TGTGCCAGTAGTATAGCGGGATCCTACAATGAGCAGTTCTTC
TRBV28,NA,NA,TRBJ2-3,CATLGSGISTDTQYF,TGTGCCACCCTGGGATCCGGGATAAGCACAGATACGCAGTATTTT
TRBV2,NA,TRBD1,TRBJ2-1,CASSEAGTGYEQFF,TGTGCCAGCAGTGAGGCCGGGACAGGATATGAGCAGTTCTTC
TRBV6-5,NA,TRBD1,TRBJ2-5,CASRPGTVQETQYF,TGTGCCAGCAGGCCCGGGACAGTACAAGAGACCCAGTACTTC
TRBV7-8,NA,TRBD2,TRBJ2-1,CASSFSGLAGGYNEQFF,TGTGCCAGCAGCTTCTCGGGACTAGCGGGAGGCTACAATGAGCAGTTCTTC
TRBV5-4,NA,NA,TRBJ2-1,CASSLGGSPSQFF,TGTGCCAGCAGCTTGGGAGGCAGCCCCTCGCAGTTCTTC
TRBV30,NA,NA,TRBJ2-3,CAWSVRGGVGTDTQYF,TGTGCCTGGAGTGTACGGGGCGGGGTGGGAACAGATACGCAGTATTTT
TRBV12-3/TRBV12-4,NA,NA,TRBJ1-1,CASRINAGSEAFF,TGTGCCAGCAGGATTAACGCGGGGTCTGAAGCTTTCTTT
TRBV6-6,NA,NA,TRBJ1-5,CASSYLSQPQHF,TGTGCCAGCAGTTACTTGAGCCAGCCCCAGCATTTT
TRBV6-5,NA,TRBD2,TRBJ2-7,CASSYGGRSSYEQYF,TGTGCCAGCAGTTACGGCGGGAGAAGCTCCTACGAGCAGTACTTC
TRBV12-3/TRBV12-4,NA,NA,TRBJ2-1,CASSLIRTNEQFF,TGTGCCAGCAGTTTAATCAGAACCAATGAGCAGTTCTTC
TRBV4-1,NA,TRBD2,TRBJ2-7,CASSQEALAGVYEQYF,TGCGCCAGCAGCCAAGAGGCTCTAGCGGGAGTCTACGAGCAGTACTTC
TRBV21-1,NA,NA,TRBJ2-7,CASLFGYEQYF,TGTGCCAGCCTATTCGGCTACGAGCAGTACTTC
TRBV27,NA,NA,TRBJ2-2,CASRAGQINTGELFF,TGTGCCAGCAGGGCAGGACAGATTAACACCGGGGAGCTGTTTTTT
TRBV7-8,once,NA,TRBJ1-5,CASSLALHNQPQHF,TGTGCCAGCAGCTTAGCTTTACACAATCAGCCCCAGCATTTT
TRBV5-6,NA,TRBD1,TRBJ1-4,CASSFFRQGANEKLFF,TGTGCCAGCAGCTTTTTCCGACAGGGGGCTAATGAAAAACTGTTTTTT
TRBV20-1,once,NA,TRBJ1-1,CSATRSEKAFF,TGCAGTGCTACTCGTTCGGAGAAGGCTTTCTTT
TRBV3-1/TRBV3-2,NA,NA,TRBJ1-4,CASSQGGGTEKLFF,TGTGCCAGCAGCCAAGGTGGGGGGACTGAAAAACTGTTTTTT
TRBV19,NA,NA,TRBJ1-1,CASRTTANTEAFF,TGTGCCAGTAGGACAACAGCCAACACTGAAGCTTTCTTT
TRBV6-6,once,TRBD2,TRBJ2-3,CASSRLAGATDTQYF,TGTGCCAGCAGTAGGCTAGCGGGGGCCACAGATACGCAGTATTTT
TRBV30,once,NA,TRBJ2-3,CAWEGGPTGSPDTQYF,TGTGCCTGGGAGGGGGGGCCGACGGGTTCCCCAGATACGCAGTATTTT
TRBV7-9,NA,TRBD2,TRBJ2-5,CASSLGVAGAVETQYF,TGTGCCAGCAGCTTAGGGGTAGCGGGGGCGGTGGAGACCCAGTACTTC
TRBV5-1,NA,NA,TRBJ2-3,CASSLDGRGGGIDTQYF,TGCGCCAGCAGCCTCGATGGGCGAGGGGGAGGGATAGATACGCAGTATTTT
TRBV19,NA,NA,TRBJ1-1,CASSMGYRVNTEAFF,TGTGCCAGTAGTATGGGATACAGGGTGAACACTGAAGCTTTCTTT
TRBV6-5,NA,NA,TRBJ1-5,CASSYAGGQPQHF,TGTGCCAGCAGTTACGCGGGCGGGCAGCCCCAGCATTTT